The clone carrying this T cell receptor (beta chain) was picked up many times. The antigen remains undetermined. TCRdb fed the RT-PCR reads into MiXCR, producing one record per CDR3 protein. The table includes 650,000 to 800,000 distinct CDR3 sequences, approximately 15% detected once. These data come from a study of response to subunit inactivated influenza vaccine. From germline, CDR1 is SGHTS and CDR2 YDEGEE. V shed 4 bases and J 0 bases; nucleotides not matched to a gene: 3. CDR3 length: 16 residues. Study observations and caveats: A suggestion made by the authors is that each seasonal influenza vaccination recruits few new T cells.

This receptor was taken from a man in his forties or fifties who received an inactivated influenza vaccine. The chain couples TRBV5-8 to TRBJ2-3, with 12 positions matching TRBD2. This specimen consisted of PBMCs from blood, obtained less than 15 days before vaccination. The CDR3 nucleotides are TGTGCCAGCAGCACCGGGACTAGCGGGAGCACAGATACGCAGTATTTT. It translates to CASSTGTSGSTDTQYF.